This TCR beta chain was sequenced for a study of blood T cell repertoires in COVID-19. The protocol was immunoSEQ multiplex PCR, while the TCRdb copy is restricted to in-frame clones and leaves out a portion. The top ten hold approximately 18% of the sample, which has approximately 300,000 clones, approximately 92% seen once. V lost 5 bases, J lost 0 bases, and 11 bases lay in between. The germline V gene encodes CDR1 SEHNR and CDR2 FQNEAQ (reference sequence). This CDR3 spans 15 amino acids. Sequenced input: PBMCs or T cells enriched from blood (not recorded which). This clonotype was obtained from a woman aged 30 to 39 who had recovered from COVID-19. The gene calls are TRBV7-9 and TRBJ1-3, with D perhaps matching TRBD1 (6 bases). As DNA, the CDR3 is TGTGCCAGCAGCGAAGGACAGAGCTCTGGAAACACCATATATTTT. This codes for CASSEGQSSGNTIYF.